The sequence of this T cell receptor beta chain was determined in a study of T cell responses to AZD1222 COVID-19 vaccine. The data were produced by immunoSEQ multiplex PCR, yet TCRdb's version contains in-frame clones alone and is incomplete. The table has about 42,000 clones, approximately 88% seen once. The V gene's germline CDR1 is SGHTA and CDR2 FQGTGA. The CDR3 loop spans 13 amino acids. V lost 1 base to trimming and J lost 0 bases, with 4 bases between them. Source: peripheral blood, taken 28 days after the second AZD1222 dose. The receptor was derived from an adult who received the AZD1222 COVID-19 vaccine. The chain employs TRBV7-3 and TRBJ2-7; no clear D gene. The chain's CDR3 is CASSLKGSYEQYF. In nucleotides, the CDR3 is TGTGCCAGCAGCTTAAAGGGCTCCTACGAGCAGTACTTC.